This is a list of T cell receptor beta chains from one sample in a study of naive and memory T cell subsets. TCRdb reprocessed the UMI-ligation and nested PCR reads with MiXCR, giving one entry per CDR3 protein. The sample holds 150,000 or so distinct CDR3 sequences, over 20% seen once. Sequencing input: naive CD4+ T cells from blood. These receptors were obtained from a human donor in good health. The CDR3 runs from the conserved cysteine through the conserved F or W.

TRBV18 | CASSPQSSGSNEQYF
TRBV7-2 | CASSPGVFDLRYGYTF
TRBV5-6 | CASSVGHRNTEAFF
TRBV29-1 | CSVLRGRGDTQYF
TRBV23-1 | CASSIPKSRGRYNEQFF
TRBV10-3 | CAISEDSWYQETQYF
TRBV9 | CASSVMTDLNTEAFF
TRBV6-5 | CASSRGRETQYF
TRBV30 | CAGGREWSYNEQFF
TRBV3-1 | CASSQVANYGYTF
TRBV7-9 | CASSAGGAYNEQFF
TRBV12-3/TRBV12-4 | CASSTYLLLYEQYF
TRBV7-6 | CASSLTPGAMETQYF
TRBV9 | CASSVGDGRRTGIRNIQYF
TRBV4-2 | CASSQDRTREQYF
TRBV7-6 | CASSTFTGPGTEAFF
TRBV6-5 | CASSFTGGGGEQYF
TRBV7-2 | CASSLRFMGNQPQHF
TRBV28 | CASSPLQGRNTDTQYF
TRBV7-2 | CASSFVPGQETQYF
TRBV12-5 | CASGLVRTSGPIETQYF
TRBV7-9 | CASSLATGRDQPQHF
TRBV7-9 | CASSVTGADLDTQYF
TRBV11-2 | CASSRDRPNTGELFF
TRBV6-5 | CASRTQSGVYNEQFF
TRBV18 | CASSLGAAGDEQYF
TRBV12-3/TRBV12-4 | CASRLAGENEQFF
TRBV12-3/TRBV12-4 | CASTETGERETQYF
TRBV18 | CASSPPGEGATLTKNIQYF
TRBV28 | CASSLPSGSISNEQYF
TRBV25-1 | CASSVGNLAGVETQYF
TRBV5-1 | CASSFSREKLFF
TRBV5-4 | CASSPGGPYSGANVLTF
TRBV12-3/TRBV12-4 | CASSTGNTIYF
TRBV19 | CASSIVDRTLSNQPQHF
TRBV15 | CATSRDRSGGTWTQKTQYF
TRBV5-6 | CASSPGRQNTEAFF
TRBV7-2 | CASSLLDGRLALSYNEQFF
TRBV29-1 | CSVDTGGYEQYF
TRBV6-1 | CASWGIRGWASGRDNEQFF
TRBV6-2/TRBV6-3 | CASSYGKIEEAFF
TRBV12-3/TRBV12-4 | CASRSLAGGYNEQFF
TRBV5-8 | CASSSKLHSISTDTQYF
TRBV6-2/TRBV6-3 | CASSRSGVLGFF
TRBV30 | CAWSARRGIGDTEAFF